This TCR beta chain is drawn from a study of blood T cells in healthy people across ages (dated by TCRdb to the mid-2010s). Study-level background: In model experiments, template switching captured about one uniquely barcoded TCR beta cDNA molecule for every two T cells. The study measured age-related changes in TCR beta repertoire diversity using deep sequencing normalized with unique cDNA molecular identifiers. Donors were grouped into four age groups: young (average 16 years), middle-aged (around 39), aged (around 62) and long-lived (around 80). To avoid experimental bias, donors of different ages were randomly spread across the sequencing lanes. Using the same blood draw, the study looked at two additional independent replicas of 1 million unique cDNA reads for two donors, one aged 18 to 30 and the other aged 80 or older.

Donors were around 37 systemically healthy Caucasian individuals from Russia aged roughly 6 to 95 years. Each donor gave 9 to 10 milliliters of peripheral blood, collected into EDTA-treated Vacutainer tubes. PBMCs were isolated by Ficoll-Paque density-gradient centrifugation, with at least 6 million obtained per sample. Trizol reagent was used to extract total RNA from the PBMCs, yielding at least 6 micrograms per sample. The percentages of naive CD45RAhigh/CD27high T cells were determined by flow cytometry on a PBMC aliquot from every donor. This clonotype was counted only a few times. Its target antigen remains unknown. No base quality values were provided; no much bigger clone lies one nucleotide off. Overall study results and their limits: The CMV infection status of donors was not known, potentially confounding age-related changes in expanded clonotypes. Conclusive comparison of naive and antigen-experienced compartments was prevented by the profiling of bulk unsorted PBMCs. As age increased, observed TCR beta diversity per million T cells dropped in a roughly linear way, and a significant reduction was already evident by age about 40. A strong correlation was found between observed TCR beta diversity and the percentage of naive T cells measured by flow cytometry. Total diversity estimates from one million sequenced T cells were considered lower bounds and underestimates. Compared with the aged group, the long-lived group had more naive CD4+ T cells, fewer expanded clones and increased TCR diversity, suggesting age selection.

Receptors were amplified or captured by 5' RACE. Sequencing took place on an Illumina HiSeq 2500. The second PCR ran for about 6 to 12 cycles and used a J-beta primer mix along with a sample-barcoded 5' primer. A unique molecular identifier was introduced onto each TCR beta cDNA molecule by a template-switch 5' adaptor carrying 12 random nucleotides. Each sample yielded at least 3 million CDR3-containing paired-end reads. First-strand cDNA synthesis was performed from all RNA using the Mint cDNA synthesis kit, with priming by a TRBC-specific oligonucleotide. Following uracil-DNA glycosylase treatment, all cDNA underwent a first 18-cycle PCR with the universal primers M1SS and BC2_uni_R. The study's processing was this. Each sample was normalized by randomly selecting 1 million high-quality reads, each carrying a distinct molecular identifier. Instead of being binned into consensus sequences, reads with shared molecular identifiers were discarded. MiTCR, with a Q25 quality threshold and the strictest error-elimination algorithm, was used for CDR3 identification, clonotype clustering and error correction. A nonparametric unseen species model with Euler transformation was used to estimate lower-bound total TCR beta diversity. TCRdb itself trimmed the public reads at Q25 with fastp, ran MiXCR and retained productive beta chains. Each CDR3 protein appears once, grouped with its most common genes and DNA. For this entry, the V and J calls and clone size follow TCRdb and not the study's own pipeline. Present in this sample are 1.4 million to 1.5 million distinct CDR3 sequences, roughly 45% of which were seen just once. The biggest ten clones account for approximately 7.9% of the sample.

The germline V gene encodes CDR1 KGHDR and CDR2 SFDVKD. V is pruned by 6 bases and J by 9 bases, leaving 11 bases of the junction without a gene match. The CDR3 covers 16 residues, taking in both the cysteine and the phenylalanine. Only the CDR3 DNA is retained, 48 bases long and in frame from the first base. Sample: blood. The TCR was taken from a woman aged 18-29 years in good health. The sequence joins TRBV24-1 to TRBJ2-1; TRBD2 lines up with 12 middle nucleotides. The nucleotide sequence reads as follows: TGTGCCACCAGTAGAGGGTCTAGCGGGAGGGCAGGTGAGCAGTTCTTC. This yields the protein CATSRGSSGRAGEQFF.